This T cell receptor (beta chain) was found in a study of blood T cell repertoires in COVID-19. The CDR3 sequence is 15 residues long. Germline CDR1 reads LGHNT; CDR2 reads FRNRAP. V shed 0 bases, J shed 2 bases, and the junction held 3 bases outside the gene matches. Source study methods: Nucleated cell number was recorded as an estimate derived from reference gene primer amplification. Sequenced by immunoSEQ multiplex PCR; TCRdb stores in-frame clones only, minus some. That table furnishes V, J and clone size, whereas the DNA furnished D and trimming. This sample has roughly 180,000 clones, with around 87% found just once. Everyone who took part was 18 to 89 years old, and they came from about 25 US areas.

The sequence came from a woman in her thirties who had recovered from COVID-19. Sequenced input: PBMCs or T cells enriched from blood (not recorded which). The rearrangement joins TRBV12-5 to TRBJ1-1; 7 bases agree with TRBD1. The chain's CDR3 is CASGLVWDSNTEAFF. Written as DNA, the CDR3 is TGTGCTAGTGGTTTGGTTTGGGACAGTAACACTGAAGCTTTCTTT.